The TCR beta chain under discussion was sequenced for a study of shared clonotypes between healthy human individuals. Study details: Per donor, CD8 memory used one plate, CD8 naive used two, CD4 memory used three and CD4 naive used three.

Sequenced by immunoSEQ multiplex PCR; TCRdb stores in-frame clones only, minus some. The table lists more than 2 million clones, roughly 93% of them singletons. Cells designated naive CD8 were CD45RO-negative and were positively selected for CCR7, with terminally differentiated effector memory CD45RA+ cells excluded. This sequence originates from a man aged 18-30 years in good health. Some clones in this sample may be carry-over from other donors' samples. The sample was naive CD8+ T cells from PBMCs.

The CDR3 coding sequence is TGCAGCGTTGAAGGGGTAACTCGGACTAGCGGGAGTTCCTACAATGAGCAGTTCTTC. As protein: CSVEGVTRTSGSSYNEQFF. The chain carries TRBV29-1 and TRBJ2-1; 13 nucleotides match TRBD2. V trimming: 1 base; J trimming: 1 base; junction bases outside the gene matches: 10. This CDR3 spans 19 amino acids. Germline CDR1 and CDR2: SQVTM and ANQGSEA.